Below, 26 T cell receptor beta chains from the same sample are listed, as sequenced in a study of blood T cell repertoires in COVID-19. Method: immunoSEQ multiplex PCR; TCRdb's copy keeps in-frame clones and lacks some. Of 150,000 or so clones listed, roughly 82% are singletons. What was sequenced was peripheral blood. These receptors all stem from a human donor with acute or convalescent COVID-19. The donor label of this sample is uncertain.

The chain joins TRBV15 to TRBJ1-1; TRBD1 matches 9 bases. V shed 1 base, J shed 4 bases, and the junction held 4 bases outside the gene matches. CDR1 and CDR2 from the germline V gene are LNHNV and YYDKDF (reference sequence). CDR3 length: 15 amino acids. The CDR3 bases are TGTGCCACCAGCAGAGGTTCGACAGGGGGCACTGAAGCTTTCTTT. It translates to CATSRGSTGGTEAFF.

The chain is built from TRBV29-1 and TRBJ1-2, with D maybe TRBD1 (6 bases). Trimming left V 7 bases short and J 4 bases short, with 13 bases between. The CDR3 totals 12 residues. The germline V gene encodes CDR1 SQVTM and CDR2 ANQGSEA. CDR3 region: CSASTGPYGYTF. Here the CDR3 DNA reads TGCAGCGCTTCTACAGGGCCCTATGGCTACACCTTC.

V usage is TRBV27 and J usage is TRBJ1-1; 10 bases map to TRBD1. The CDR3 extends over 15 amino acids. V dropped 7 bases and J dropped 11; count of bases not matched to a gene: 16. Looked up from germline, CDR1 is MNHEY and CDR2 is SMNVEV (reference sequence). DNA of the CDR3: TGTGCCAGCACCTCTCGGGGGACAGGGGCCTCTGGTGCTTTCTTT. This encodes CASTSRGTGASGAFF.

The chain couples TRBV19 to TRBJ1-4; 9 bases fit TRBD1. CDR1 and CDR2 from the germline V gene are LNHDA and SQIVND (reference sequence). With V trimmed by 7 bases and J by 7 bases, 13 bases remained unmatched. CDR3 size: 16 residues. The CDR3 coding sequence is TGTGCCAGTACCGATCGGACCGGGACAGGGTTTGAAAAACTGTTTTTT. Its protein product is CASTDRTGTGFEKLFF.

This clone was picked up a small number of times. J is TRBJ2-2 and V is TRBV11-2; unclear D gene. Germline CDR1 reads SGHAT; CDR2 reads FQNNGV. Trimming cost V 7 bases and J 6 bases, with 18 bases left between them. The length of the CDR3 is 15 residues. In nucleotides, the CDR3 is TGTGCCAGCACCCGCAGTGGCAGCGCATCCGGGGAGCTGTTTTTT. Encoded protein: CASTRSGSASGELFF.

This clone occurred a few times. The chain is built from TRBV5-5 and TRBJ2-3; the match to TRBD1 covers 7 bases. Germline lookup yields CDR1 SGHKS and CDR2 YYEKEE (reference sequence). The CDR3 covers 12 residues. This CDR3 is CATGVSTDTQYF. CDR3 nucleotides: TGTGCAACAGGGGTTAGCACAGATACGCAGTATTTT.

The CDR3 loop reads CATSDFYHGEGYEQYF. The CDR3 DNA follows: TGTGCCACCAGTGATTTCTACCACGGCGAGGGTTACGAGCAGTACTTC. This chain connects TRBV24-1 to TRBJ2-7, with D tentatively TRBD2 (5 bases). The CDR3 loop spans 16 amino acids. V gave up 1 base and J gave up 4 bases, with 16 bases separating them. Looked up from germline, CDR1 is KGHDR and CDR2 is SFDVKD.

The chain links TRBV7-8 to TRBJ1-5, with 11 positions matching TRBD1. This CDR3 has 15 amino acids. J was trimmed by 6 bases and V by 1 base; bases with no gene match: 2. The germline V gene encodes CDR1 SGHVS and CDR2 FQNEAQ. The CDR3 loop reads CASSLGTGGGQPQHF. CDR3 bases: TGTGCCAGCAGCTTAGGGACAGGGGGCGGTCAGCCCCAGCATTTT.

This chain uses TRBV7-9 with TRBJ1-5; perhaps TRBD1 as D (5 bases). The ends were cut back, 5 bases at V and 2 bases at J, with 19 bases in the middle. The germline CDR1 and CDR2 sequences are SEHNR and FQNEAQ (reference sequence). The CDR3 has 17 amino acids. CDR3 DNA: TGTGCCAGCAGCCCAGGAGGGCCTGTGGGGGGCAATCAGCCCCAGCATTTT. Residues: CASSPGGPVGGNQPQHF.

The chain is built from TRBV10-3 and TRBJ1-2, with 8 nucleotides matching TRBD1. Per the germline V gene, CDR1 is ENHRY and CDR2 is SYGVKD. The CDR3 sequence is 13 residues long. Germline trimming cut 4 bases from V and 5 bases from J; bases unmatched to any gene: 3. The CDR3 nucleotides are TGTGCCATCAGTGGGGACAGGTTATATGGCTACACCTTC. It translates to CAISGDRLYGYTF.

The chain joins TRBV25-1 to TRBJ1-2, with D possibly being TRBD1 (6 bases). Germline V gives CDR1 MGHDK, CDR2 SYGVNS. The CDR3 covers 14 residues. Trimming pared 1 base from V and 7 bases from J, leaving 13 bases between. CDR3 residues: CASSEWGGGSGYTF. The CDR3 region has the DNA TGTGCCAGCAGTGAATGGGGCGGGGGCTCTGGCTACACCTTC.

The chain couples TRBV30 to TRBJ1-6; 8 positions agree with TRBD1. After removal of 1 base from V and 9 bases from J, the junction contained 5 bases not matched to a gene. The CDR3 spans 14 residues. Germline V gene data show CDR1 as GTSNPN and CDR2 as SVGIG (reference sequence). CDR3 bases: TGTGCCTGGAGTGACGGACAGGGAGGTTCACCCCTCCACTTT. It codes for CAWSDGQGGSPLHF.

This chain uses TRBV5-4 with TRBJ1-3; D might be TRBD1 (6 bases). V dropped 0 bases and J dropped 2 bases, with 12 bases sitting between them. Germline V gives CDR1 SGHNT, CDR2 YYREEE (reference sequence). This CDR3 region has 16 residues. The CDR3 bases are TGTGCCAGCAGCTTGGTTCCCACAGGGCCTGGAAACACCATATATTTT. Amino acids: CASSLVPTGPGNTIYF.

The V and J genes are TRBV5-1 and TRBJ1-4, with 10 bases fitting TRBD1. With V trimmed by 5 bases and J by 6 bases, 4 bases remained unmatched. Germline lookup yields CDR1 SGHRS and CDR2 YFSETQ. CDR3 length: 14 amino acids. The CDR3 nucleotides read TGCGCCAGCAGAATGGGACAGGGGTATGAAAAACTGTTTTTT. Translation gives CASRMGQGYEKLFF.

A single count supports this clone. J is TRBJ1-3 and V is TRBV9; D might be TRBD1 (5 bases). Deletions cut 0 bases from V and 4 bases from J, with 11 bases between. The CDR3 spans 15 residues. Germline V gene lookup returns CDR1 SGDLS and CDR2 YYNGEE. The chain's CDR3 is CASSVVGDGGNTIYF. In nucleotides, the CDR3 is TGTGCCAGCAGCGTAGTAGGGGATGGCGGAAACACCATATATTTT.

CDR3 sequence: CASSLEGGPAYEQYF. The CDR3 region has the DNA TGTGCCAGCAGCTTAGAAGGAGGGCCGGCCTACGAGCAGTACTTC. The chain uses TRBV11-2 and TRBJ2-7, with a possible D match to TRBD2 (6 bases). V lost 0 bases and J 2 bases, leaving 11 bases between the germline ends. Germline V lookup: CDR1 SGHAT, CDR2 FQNNGV. There are 15 residues in the CDR3.

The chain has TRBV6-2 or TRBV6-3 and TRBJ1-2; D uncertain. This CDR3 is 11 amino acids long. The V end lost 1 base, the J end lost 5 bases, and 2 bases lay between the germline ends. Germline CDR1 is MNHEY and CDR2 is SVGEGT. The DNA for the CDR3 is TGTGCCAGCAGTTACTTATATGGCTACACCTTC. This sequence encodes CASSYLYGYTF.

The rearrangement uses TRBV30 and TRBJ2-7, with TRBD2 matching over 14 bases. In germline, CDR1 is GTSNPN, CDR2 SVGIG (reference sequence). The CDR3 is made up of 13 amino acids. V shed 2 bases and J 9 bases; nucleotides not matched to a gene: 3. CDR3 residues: CAWSIGTSGGQYF. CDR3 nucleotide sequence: TGTGCCTGGAGTATAGGGACTAGCGGGGGGCAGTACTTC.

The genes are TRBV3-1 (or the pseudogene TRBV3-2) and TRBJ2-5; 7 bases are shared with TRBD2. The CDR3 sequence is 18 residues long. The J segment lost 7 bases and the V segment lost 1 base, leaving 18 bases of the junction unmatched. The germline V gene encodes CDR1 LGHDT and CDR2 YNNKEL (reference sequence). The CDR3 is CASSQGPEAGPQGGTQYF. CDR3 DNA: TGTGCCAGCAGCCAAGGTCCCGAAGCGGGGCCCCAAGGTGGGACCCAGTACTTC.

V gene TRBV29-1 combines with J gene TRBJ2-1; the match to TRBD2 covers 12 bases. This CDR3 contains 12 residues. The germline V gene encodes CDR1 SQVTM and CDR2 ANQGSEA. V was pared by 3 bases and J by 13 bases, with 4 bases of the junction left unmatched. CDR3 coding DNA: TGCAGCGTTGAGACTAGCGGGGGCCCCCAGTTCTTC. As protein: CSVETSGGPQFF.

The CDR3 is CASSVTPRVDNEQFF. The CDR3 bases are TGTGCCAGCAGCGTAACCCCCCGCGTCGACAATGAGCAGTTCTTC. The chain uses TRBV9 and TRBJ2-1; D uncertain. V was cut by 1 base and J by 5 bases, with 13 bases left in between. Per the germline V gene, CDR1 is SGDLS and CDR2 is YYNGEE. This CDR3 has 15 amino acids. Using reference TRBV9 and TRBJ2-1 for the parts outside the CDR3, the full variable domain is DSGVTQTPKHLITATGQRVTLRCSPRSGDLSVYWYQQSLDQGLQFLIQYYNGEERAKGNILERFSAQQFPDLHSELNLSSLELGDSALYFCASSVTPRVDNEQFFGPGTRLTVL.

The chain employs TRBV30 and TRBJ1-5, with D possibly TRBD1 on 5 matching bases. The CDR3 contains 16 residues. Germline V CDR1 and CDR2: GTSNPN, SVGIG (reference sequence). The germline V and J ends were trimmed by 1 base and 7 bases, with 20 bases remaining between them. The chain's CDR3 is CAWSAVSGRAGQPQHF. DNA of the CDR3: TGTGCCTGGAGTGCTGTCTCGGGCAGGGCGGGACAGCCCCAGCATTTT.

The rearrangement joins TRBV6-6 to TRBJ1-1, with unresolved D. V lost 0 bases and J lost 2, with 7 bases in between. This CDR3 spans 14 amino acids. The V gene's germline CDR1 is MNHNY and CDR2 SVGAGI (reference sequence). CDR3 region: CASSYSTRNTEAFF. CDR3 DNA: TGTGCCAGCAGTTACTCGACACGTAACACTGAAGCTTTCTTT.

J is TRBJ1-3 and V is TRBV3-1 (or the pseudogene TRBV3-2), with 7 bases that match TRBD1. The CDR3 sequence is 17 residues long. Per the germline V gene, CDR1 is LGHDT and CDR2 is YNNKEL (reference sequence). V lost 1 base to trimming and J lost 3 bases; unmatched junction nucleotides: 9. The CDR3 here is CASSQGTGRVLGNTIYF. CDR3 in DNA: TGTGCCAGCAGCCAAGGGACAGGCCGAGTTCTTGGAAACACCATATATTTT.

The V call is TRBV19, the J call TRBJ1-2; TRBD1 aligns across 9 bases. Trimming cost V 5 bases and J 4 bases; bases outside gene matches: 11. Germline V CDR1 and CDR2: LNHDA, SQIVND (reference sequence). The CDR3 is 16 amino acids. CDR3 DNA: TGTGCCAGTAGTGCTCTCTTGGAGACAGGGGGCTATGGCTACACCTTC. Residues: CASSALLETGGYGYTF.

The CDR3 sequence: CSVEAGGPPYEQYF. The CDR3 nucleotides read TGCAGCGTTGAGGCGGGGGGGCCCCCCTACGAGCAGTACTTC. V and J are TRBV29-1 and TRBJ2-7; 9 bases map to TRBD2. The ends lost 3 bases at V and 2 bases at J; junction bases unmatched: 5. Germline values: CDR1 SQVTM, CDR2 ANQGSEA. The CDR3 contains 14 residues.